This T cell receptor (beta chain) was sequenced during a study of CD8+CD57+ T cells in acquired aplastic anemia. Study at large: DNA from sorted CD4+ and CD8+ cells averaged around 3.5 ug.

Patients who underwent sequencing had shown CD8+CD57+ cell expansion by flow cytometry. Patient blood was sampled before any therapy had been received. With 0 bases removed from V and 3 bases from J, the gap between germline ends came to 18 bases. CDR3 length equals 17 residues. Germline assignment: CDR1 SGHNT and CDR2 YYREEE (reference sequence). Ten or more counts support this clonotype. The antigen remains undetermined. Profiles of TCR beta VDJ and CDR3 were generated from a genomic DNA template. TCRdb passed the reads through MiXCR, listing each CDR3 protein once. The sample has tens of thousands of distinct CDR3 sequences, roughly three quarters seen once. Broader study findings: Statistical testing detected no significant gap in CD8+ Simpson's diversity between patients and controls. Patients and controls were found to share roughly 31 CD8+ CDR3 sequences.

The clonotype comes from a human donor with aplastic anemia. The genes are TRBV5-4 and TRBJ1-2; possible D gene TRBD1, 6 bases. Source material: sorted CD4+, CD8+, or CD8+CD57+ T cells (not recorded which) from PBMCs. CDR3 region: CASSLAVRGLAHYGYTF. The CDR3, as DNA: TGTGCCAGCAGCTTGGCCGTCAGGGGTTTGGCTCACTATGGCTACACCTTC.